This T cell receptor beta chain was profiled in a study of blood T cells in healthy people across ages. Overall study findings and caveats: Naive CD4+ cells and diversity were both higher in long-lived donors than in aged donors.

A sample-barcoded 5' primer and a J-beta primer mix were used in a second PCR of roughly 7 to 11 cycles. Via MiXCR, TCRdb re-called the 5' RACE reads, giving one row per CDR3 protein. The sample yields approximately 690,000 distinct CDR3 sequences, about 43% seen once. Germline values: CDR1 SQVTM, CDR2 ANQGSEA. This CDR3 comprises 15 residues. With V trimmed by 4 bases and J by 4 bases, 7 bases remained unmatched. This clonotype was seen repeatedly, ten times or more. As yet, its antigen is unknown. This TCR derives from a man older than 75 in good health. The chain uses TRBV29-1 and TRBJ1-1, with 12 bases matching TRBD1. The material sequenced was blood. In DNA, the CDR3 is TGCAGCGTTGCTCCGGGACAGGGGGCAGGCACTGAAGCTTTCTTT. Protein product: CSVAPGQGAGTEAFF.